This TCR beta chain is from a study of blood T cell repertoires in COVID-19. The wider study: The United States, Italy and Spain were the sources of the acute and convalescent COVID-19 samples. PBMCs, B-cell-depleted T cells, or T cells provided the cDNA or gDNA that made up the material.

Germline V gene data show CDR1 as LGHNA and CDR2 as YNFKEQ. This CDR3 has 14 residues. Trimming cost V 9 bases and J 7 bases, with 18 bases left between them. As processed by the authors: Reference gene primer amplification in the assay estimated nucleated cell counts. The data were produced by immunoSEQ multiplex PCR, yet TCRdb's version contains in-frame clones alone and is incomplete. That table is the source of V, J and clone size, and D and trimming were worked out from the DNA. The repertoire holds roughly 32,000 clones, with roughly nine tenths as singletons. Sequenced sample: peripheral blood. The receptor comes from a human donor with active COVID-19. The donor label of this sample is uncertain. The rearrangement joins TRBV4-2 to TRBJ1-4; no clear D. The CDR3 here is CASHRGAMGEKLFF. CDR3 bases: TGTGCCAGTCACCGGGGAGCGATGGGTGAAAAACTGTTTTTT.